The text below deals with one T cell receptor (beta chain). This clone was seen only a few times. Its antigen has not been determined. There are no base qualities to consult, and no much larger clone falls within one base. From each donor, a single peripheral blood sample of approximately 0.11 L on average was drawn into heparinised tubes. A BD FACSAria II was used to sort naive, central memory, regulatory and stem cell-like memory CD4+ T cells with a panel that included CD45RO, CCR7, CD25, CD127, CD95 and CD27. All sorted populations exceeded 95% purity. PBMCs were isolated right away by Lymphoprep density gradient centrifugation and were stained directly, without culture. So that batch effects would be minimized, each experiment stained and sorted samples in pairs, pairing one healthy donor with one patient. Trimming accounts for 5 bases at V and 10 bases at J, while the number of junction bases matched to no gene is 13. From the cysteine up to the phenylalanine, the CDR3 has a length of 15 residues. The sequence is cut down to CDR3 DNA, 45 bases in frame from base 1. CDR1 and CDR2 are drawn from the germline V gene: SGHTA, FQGNSA.

These data originate in a study of beta chain features in type 1 diabetes listed by TCRdb under 2018. Regarding the complete study: Patients and healthy donors did not differ in mean age, gender distribution, total cell number or subset yield. A total of approximately 110,000,000 sorted cells were examined across all samples, and a strong correlation was observed between cell number per subset and RNA yield. The study compared TCRB repertoires of sorted circulating CD4+ T cell subsets between recently diagnosed type 1 diabetes patients and matched healthy donors. Regulatory and stem cell-like memory subsets were isolated from only 8 patients and 8 healthy donors, whereas naive and central memory subsets came from all 30 or so donors. Study-wide findings and limitations: Fewer insertions and more nucleotide deletions at VDJ recombination sites were observed in patients with type 1 diabetes, implying thymic rearrangement abnormalities. Shorter templates might have been favored by PCR, but patient and control samples were amplified and corrected together, so both groups would have been affected equally by any skew. Only small numbers of individuals were included in the HLA sub-analyses, which left unresolved whether HLA type had any influence on TCRB rearrangement. A moderate but significant shortening of TCRB CDR3 length was observed in type 1 diabetes patients in all four CD4+ subsets. Because cDNA was sequenced instead of genomic DNA, highly expressing activated cells could be over-represented, though the groups showed no difference in activation or CD3 levels. Naive, central memory and regulatory TCRB repertoires appeared to be more similar among patients than among healthy donors.

All of the isolated RNA was reverse transcribed with the High Capacity cDNA Reverse Transcription Kit, so expressed TCRB transcripts were sequenced. Naive, central memory and regulatory T cell samples underwent deep immunoSEQ sequencing, averaging around 3.6 million total reads per sample. After sorted cells were lysed in RLT buffer, RNA was extracted with DNase-treated RNeasy Micro or Mini kits, with the choice depending on cell number. Each cell subset was processed separately to prevent cross-contamination, with patient and healthy donor samples processed together. Using the immunoSEQ multiplex PCR, TCRB sequences were amplified from cDNA into 87-bp fragments spanning the CDR3 region. Sequencing of the amplicons was done on the Illumina HiSeq platform. Under the source paper's analysis protocol: Synthetic template baselines were used to correct PCR bias computationally, reads within Hamming distance 2 were collapsed together, and singletons that could not be merged were discarded. Reads were aligned against IMGT so that V, D and J genes, CDR3 length and insertions or deletions at six rearrangement sites could be assigned. Within each subset, clonotype counts were normalized to the number of sorted cells before true diversity and Gini coefficients were calculated with the tcR R package. Repertoire sharing was quantified using the overlap coefficient calculated on TCRB nucleotide sequences. As a proxy for the pre-selection repertoire, out-of-frame TCRB sequences from naive cells were analyzed. In its TCRdb copy, this immuneACCESS table keeps in-frame sequences only and misses some clones. Where compared with another copy, unresolved V genes explain less than half of these, and the others have no known cause. That table is the source of V, J and clone size, and D and trimming were worked out from the DNA. This sample is represented by fewer than 500,000 clones; approximately 15% of them were singletons. The leading ten clones occupy roughly 0.036% of the sample.

The rearranged segments are TRBV7-2 and TRBJ2-1; 8 central bases correspond to TRBD2. The sample taken for sequencing was naive CD4+ T cells from blood. The meaning of the sample's cell subset or site label: true naive CD4+ T cells. The clonotype was recovered from a man aged 25-40 years in good health. The sequenced DNA: TGTGCCAGCAGCGCCCCGGTAAGCGGGAGACGGGAGCAGTTCTTC. Its amino acids are CASSAPVSGRREQFF.